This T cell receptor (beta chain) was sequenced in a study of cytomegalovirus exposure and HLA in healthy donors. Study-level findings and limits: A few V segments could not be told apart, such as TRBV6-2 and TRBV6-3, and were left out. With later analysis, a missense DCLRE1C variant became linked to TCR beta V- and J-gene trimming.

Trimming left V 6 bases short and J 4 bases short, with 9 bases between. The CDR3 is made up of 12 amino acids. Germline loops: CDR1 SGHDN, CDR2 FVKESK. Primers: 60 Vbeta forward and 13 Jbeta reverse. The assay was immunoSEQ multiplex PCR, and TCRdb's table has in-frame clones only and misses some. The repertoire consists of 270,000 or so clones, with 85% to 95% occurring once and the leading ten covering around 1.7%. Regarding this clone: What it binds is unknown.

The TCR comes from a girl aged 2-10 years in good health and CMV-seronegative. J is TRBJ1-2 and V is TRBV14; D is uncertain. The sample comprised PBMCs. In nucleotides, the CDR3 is TGTGCCAGCAGTGAGGAGCGCTATGGCTACACCTTC. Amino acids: CASSEERYGYTF.